This entry features one T cell receptor beta chain sequence. Its target is not known. The sample contains more than one DNA sequence encoding this CDR3. This specimen comes from a study of cytotoxic CD8 clonotypes in ibrutinib-treated CLL. Study-wide background: Once treatment had gone on for a median of 12 months, range 6 to 36, response samples were drawn.

CDR3 length: 13 amino acids. The V end lost 3 bases, the J end lost 4 bases, and 9 bases lay between the germline ends. The V gene's germline CDR1 is KGHSH and CDR2 LQKENI. Sequencing used immunoSEQ multiplex PCR; TCRdb keeps in-frame clones, though not all of them. The table lists around 200,000 clones, over 65% of them singletons. Findings and limits, study-wide: At progression, clonality fell back toward baseline after rising at ibrutinib response. Public clonotypes were seen rarely and were contracted or stable on treatment.

The sequence was obtained from a human donor with chronic lymphocytic leukemia. The sample consisted of PBMCs, taken after 12 months of ibrutinib treatment. The chain is built from TRBV18 and TRBJ2-5, with D perhaps matching TRBD2 (6 bases). CDR3: CASSPQGGETQYF. CDR3 bases: TGTGCCAGCTCACCTCAGGGAGGAGAGACCCAGTACTTC.